The 27 T cell receptor beta chains given below trace back to one sample, sequenced in a study of T cell changes during pregnancy in multiple sclerosis. Profiled with immunoSEQ multiplex PCR; TCRdb holds only in-frame clones, not every one. The sample gives about 43,000 clones, roughly 88% of which show up once; about 1.5% is in the top ten. The sequencing input was PBMCs (not recorded whether the cells were cultured). All receptors come from a female donor with multiple sclerosis, enrolled in a pregnancy study.

This chain links TRBV18 with TRBJ2-1; 10 bases match TRBD2. J was trimmed by 8 bases and V by 2 bases; bases with no gene match: 9. Germline V gives CDR1 KGHSH, CDR2 LQKENI. CDR3 length: 16 residues. CDR3 nucleotide sequence: TGTGCCAGCTCACCAGCGGGGCTAGCGGGAGTGTATGAGCAGTTCTTC. The encoded protein is CASSPAGLAGVYEQFF.

The genes are TRBV19 and TRBJ2-2; D possibly corresponds to TRBD1 (7 bases). The CDR3 is made up of 15 amino acids. The germline CDR1 and CDR2 sequences are LNHDA and SQIVND (reference sequence). Trimming took 4 bases from V and 5 from J, leaving 14 bases between them. This CDR3 reads CASSTYRGGTGELFF. In nucleotides, the CDR3 is TGTGCCAGTAGTACCTACAGGGGAGGAACCGGGGAGCTGTTTTTT. Drawing the rest from reference TRBV19 and TRBJ2-2, the complete variable domain is DGGITQSPKYLFRKEGQNVTLSCEQNLNHDAMYWYRQDPGQGLRLIYYSQIVNDFQKGDIAEGYSVSREKKESFPLTVTSAQKNPTAFYLCASSTYRGGTGELFFGEGSRLTVL.

The V gene is TRBV7-2, the J gene TRBJ1-2; 8 bases fit TRBD1. V gave up 1 base and J gave up 5 bases; unmatched junction bases: 6. Germline-derived CDR1 and CDR2 are SGHTA and FQGNSA. The CDR3 is made up of 15 amino acids. CDR3 region: CASSLGGQALYGYTF. In nucleotides, the CDR3 is TGTGCCAGCAGCTTAGGGGGACAGGCTCTTTATGGCTACACCTTC. Using reference TRBV7-2 and TRBJ1-2 for the parts outside the CDR3, the full variable domain is GAGVSQSPSNKVTEKGKDVELRCDPISGHTALYWYRQSLGQGLEFLIYFQGNSAPDKSGLPSDRFSAERTGGSVSTLTIQRTQQEDSAVYLCASSLGGQALYGYTFGSGTRLTVV.

This sequence joins TRBV6-5 and TRBJ2-1; the match to TRBD2 covers 11 bases. Germline CDR1 is MNHEY and CDR2 is SVGAGI. The V segment lost 4 bases and the J segment 6 bases; nucleotides outside the gene matches: 5. The length of the CDR3 is 15 residues. The CDR3 region has the DNA TGTGCCAGCAGTTCCACGGGACTAGCGGCCAATGAGCAGTTCTTC. Translation gives CASSSTGLAANEQFF.

V is TRBV10-1 and J is TRBJ2-5; TRBD1 matches at 9 bases. This CDR3 is built from 15 residues. The V and J ends lost 4 bases and 3 bases, in that order; junction bases with no gene match: 6. CDR1 and CDR2 from the germline V gene are WNHNN and SYGVQD (reference sequence). CDR3 region: CASSAGTGKEETQYF. The DNA of the CDR3 is TGCGCCAGCAGTGCGGGGACAGGGAAGGAAGAGACCCAGTACTTC.

This sequence joins TRBV5-4 and TRBJ2-7; D tentatively reads TRBD1 or TRBD2 (6 bases each). With 4 bases removed from V and 3 bases from J, the gap between germline ends came to 8 bases. The CDR3 is made up of 12 amino acids. From germline, CDR1 is SGHNT and CDR2 YYREEE (reference sequence). The CDR3 bases are TGTGCCAGCAGCGAGGGGGGCTACGAGCAGTACTTC. Protein: CASSEGGYEQYF.

V is TRBV6-1 and J is TRBJ1-2, with unresolved D. CDR3 length: 14 residues. Germline assignment: CDR1 MNHNS and CDR2 SASEGT. V was trimmed by 0 bases and J by 6 bases, leaving 11 bases between them. CDR3 DNA: TGTGCCAGCAGTGAAGCGTCGGCCTGGAATGGCTACACCTTC. Translated, it gives CASSEASAWNGYTF.

V gene TRBV5-4 combines with J gene TRBJ1-4; possible D gene TRBD1, 5 bases. This CDR3 region has 14 residues. Germline V gene sequence: CDR1 SGHNT, CDR2 YYREEE (reference sequence). Trimming cost V 4 bases and J 6 bases, with 13 bases left between them. In DNA form, the CDR3 reads TGTGCCAGCAGCCGACCCGGGACGGATGAAAAACTGTTTTTT. Protein: CASSRPGTDEKLFF.

The chain links TRBV19 to TRBJ2-2; TRBD2 is a possible D gene (6 bases). The CDR3 has 16 amino acids. Between the trimmed V and J ends, which lost 5 bases and 4 bases, there was a span of 17 bases. Germline-derived CDR1 and CDR2 are LNHDA and SQIVND (reference sequence). The CDR3 protein is CASSFQPGLGTGELFF. In nucleotides, the CDR3 is TGTGCCAGTAGTTTCCAACCGGGACTGGGCACCGGGGAGCTGTTTTTT.

The rearrangement uses TRBV7-3 and TRBJ2-7, with a tentative D call TRBD2 (6 bases). CDR3 length equals 13 residues. Germline V CDR1 and CDR2: SGHTA, FQGTGA. The V end lost 5 bases, the J end lost 6 bases, and 14 bases lay between the germline ends. CDR3 nucleotide sequence: TGTGCCAGCAGCGGGACGACTAGGGGCGAGCAGTACTTC. Translated, it gives CASSGTTRGEQYF. Based on the CDR3 plus reference TRBV7-3 and TRBJ2-7, the full variable domain is GAGVSQTPSNKVTEKGKYVELRCDPISGHTALYWYRQSLGQGPEFLIYFQGTGAADDSGLPNDRFFAVRPEGSVSTLKIQRTERGDSAVYLCASSGTTRGEQYFGPGTRLTVT.

J is TRBJ2-3 and V is TRBV7-2; 7 positions match TRBD2. The CDR3 loop spans 16 amino acids. V shed 3 bases and J 0 bases; nucleotides not matched to a gene: 6. The germline gives CDR1 SGHTA, CDR2 FQGNSA. The DNA of the CDR3 is TGTGCCAGCAGCTTTCAACTAGCGCGAAGCACAGATACGCAGTATTTT. Protein sequence: CASSFQLARSTDTQYF.

The V gene is TRBV27, the J gene TRBJ2-2; D is perhaps TRBD1 (6 bases). Per the germline V gene, CDR1 is MNHEY and CDR2 is SMNVEV (reference sequence). Trimming cost V 5 bases and J 5 bases, with 12 bases left between them. The CDR3 covers 14 residues. For the CDR3, the DNA is TGTGCCAGCAGTCCGCAGGGGCGGACCGGGGAGCTGTTTTTT. It is translated as CASSPQGRTGELFF.

The CDR3 protein is CASSLTVNTEAFF. The CDR3 nucleotides are TGTGCCAGCAGCTTAACCGTGAACACTGAAGCTTTCTTT. This rearrangement joins TRBV7-7 to TRBJ1-1; D unclear. The CDR3 length is 13 residues. Germline lookup yields CDR1 SSHAT and CDR2 FNYEAQ (reference sequence). The V gene lost 2 bases and the J gene lost 0 bases, with 4 bases spanning the gap.

The rearrangement uses TRBV5-4 and TRBJ1-2, with 9 positions matching TRBD1. The V gene's germline CDR1 is SGHNT and CDR2 YYREEE (reference sequence). This CDR3 spans 16 amino acids. The V segment lost 3 bases and the J segment 4 bases; nucleotides outside the gene matches: 10. The DNA of the CDR3 is TGTGCCAGCAGCTACCGGGGACAGGGACCTATCTATGGCTACACCTTC. This encodes CASSYRGQGPIYGYTF.

The table lists this clone with a count of one. This chain connects TRBV29-1 to TRBJ2-7; D is perhaps TRBD2 (6 bases). Between the trimmed V and J ends, which lost 6 bases and 0 bases, there was a span of 15 bases. The germline CDR1 and CDR2 sequences are SQVTM and ANQGSEA. The CDR3 consists of 14 residues. For the CDR3, the DNA is TGCAGCGTAAAAGCGGGCCCGACCTCCTACGAGCAGTACTTC. Amino acids: CSVKAGPTSYEQYF.

This chain connects TRBV7-2 to TRBJ2-7, with 10 bases lining up with TRBD2. The CDR3 extends over 15 amino acids. Germline values: CDR1 SGHTA, CDR2 FQGNSA. After removal of 2 bases from V and 6 bases from J, the junction contained 7 bases not matched to a gene. The CDR3 DNA sequence: TGTGCCAGCAGCTTAAGCCCTAGCGGGAGACCCGAGCAGTACTTC. Residues: CASSLSPSGRPEQYF.

The chain links TRBV7-3 to TRBJ2-5, with TRBD2 matching 9 bases. The CDR3 totals 13 residues. Germline V gene lookup returns CDR1 SGHTA and CDR2 FQGTGA. V lost 4 bases, J lost 8 bases, and 5 bases stayed unmatched. This chain's CDR3 is CASSSLAGNTQYF. As DNA, the CDR3 is TGTGCCAGCAGCTCTCTAGCGGGAAACACCCAGTACTTC.

The rearrangement joins TRBV2 to TRBJ1-5; no clear D. This CDR3 contains 15 residues. Germline loops: CDR1 SNHLY, CDR2 FYNNEI. Trimming pared 7 bases from V and 6 bases from J, leaving 19 bases between. CDR3: CASTPGRSTSQPQHF. The CDR3 DNA is TGTGCCAGCACCCCTGGGAGATCCACGTCTCAGCCCCAGCATTTT.

The rearrangement links TRBV13 to TRBJ2-3; 8 bases fit TRBD2. Germline loops: CDR1 PRHDT, CDR2 FYEKMQ (reference sequence). The CDR3 spans 15 residues. V gave up 1 base and J gave up 3 bases; unmatched junction bases: 3. The CDR3 DNA reads as TGTGCCAGCAGCTTAGCGGGAGGGCCGACAGATACGCAGTATTTT. This codes for CASSLAGGPTDTQYF.

The chain uses TRBV29-1 and TRBJ2-1; 10 bases align to TRBD1. The CDR3 extends over 14 amino acids. V shed 6 bases, J shed 7 bases, and the junction held 9 bases outside the gene matches. Germline loops: CDR1 SQVTM, CDR2 ANQGSEA. CDR3 sequence: CSVAGTGASNEQFF. The CDR3 DNA reads as TGCAGCGTGGCCGGGACAGGGGCGTCGAATGAGCAGTTCTTC.

The rearrangement joins TRBV27 to TRBJ2-3, with 7 bases lining up with TRBD2. V shed 4 bases and J 1 base; nucleotides not matched to a gene: 2. CDR3 length: 14 residues. Germline V gene data show CDR1 as MNHEY and CDR2 as SMNVEV (reference sequence). CDR3 amino acids: CASSWGRGTDTQYF. In DNA form, the CDR3 reads TGTGCCAGCAGTTGGGGGAGGGGCACAGATACGCAGTATTTT.

The rearrangement joins TRBV28 to TRBJ1-2; 8 bases line up with TRBD1. The junction had 13 bases not matched to a gene; V was cut back by 7 bases and J by 3 bases. The CDR3 runs 16 residues. Germline assignment: CDR1 MDHEN and CDR2 SYDVKM. This CDR3 reads CASTLPLDRVDYGYTF. CDR3 coding DNA: TGTGCCAGCACCCTCCCATTGGACAGGGTTGACTATGGCTACACCTTC.

The chain combines TRBV19 with TRBJ1-1; TRBD1 matches 8 bases. Germline CDR1 reads LNHDA; CDR2 reads SQIVND (reference sequence). The CDR3 covers 15 residues. The junction had 10 bases not matched to a gene; V was cut back by 6 bases and J by 4 bases. The CDR3 loop reads CASSPSRGRITEAFF. As DNA, the CDR3 is TGTGCCAGTAGCCCGAGCAGGGGGCGGATCACTGAAGCTTTCTTT.

The chain combines TRBV9 with TRBJ2-1; TRBD1 might be the D (5 bases). The CDR3 covers 16 residues. CDR1 and CDR2 (germline): SGDLS, YYNGEE. V lost 3 bases, J lost 8 bases, and 21 bases lay in between. The CDR3 reads CASSADSGHPNDEQFF. The CDR3, as DNA: TGTGCCAGCAGCGCCGACAGTGGACACCCTAATGATGAGCAGTTCTTC.

The gene calls are TRBV9 and TRBJ2-1; D is undetermined. CDR1 and CDR2 from the germline V gene are SGDLS and YYNGEE. The CDR3 covers 13 residues. The germline V and J ends were trimmed by 0 bases and 6 bases, with 7 bases remaining between them. In DNA form, the CDR3 reads TGTGCCAGCAGCGTAGGGGGAACCAATGAGCAGTTCTTC. It specifies CASSVGGTNEQFF.

The V call is TRBV28, the J call TRBJ1-2; D gene ambiguous. With 7 bases removed from V and 3 bases from J, the gap between germline ends came to 12 bases. Germline V gene lookup returns CDR1 MDHEN and CDR2 SYDVKM. The CDR3 is 13 amino acids. The CDR3 coding sequence is TGTGCCAGCACCAAGCTTGTCTACTATGGCTACACCTTC. Translated, it gives CASTKLVYYGYTF.

This chain connects TRBV6-5 to TRBJ1-4; 9 nucleotides agree with TRBD1. The length of the CDR3 is 15 residues. CDR1 and CDR2 from the germline V gene are MNHEY and SVGAGI. The trim removed 6 bases at V and 5 bases at J, leaving 7 bases unmatched. In DNA, the CDR3 is TGTGCCAGCAGGCAACAGGGGGCATCGAATGAAAAACTGTTTTTT. This sequence encodes CASRQQGASNEKLFF.